The clone carrying this TCR beta chain has more than one count but fewer than ten. The target antigen is unknown. Any gene name here is a mouse gene name. Sequencing ends 4 residues short of the CDR3 end; the germline J gene provides the rest. Scientists pooled cutaneous lymph node cells and sorted them on CD4, CD8alpha, NKG2D, NKG2ACE and other markers. These data originate in a study of CD8+ T cells in alopecia areata. Study-wide context: The authors grafted skin from roughly 6-13-month-old C3H/HeJ donors with spontaneous alopecia onto roughly 6-10-week-old female C3H/HeJ mice. Overall study results and limits: Patients shared TCRs less clearly than mice did, possibly owing to HLA. Scalp samples also yield sequences of resident alphabeta T cells from normal skin. Across lesional scalp, and particularly alopecia totalis/universalis, clonality surpassed that of normal scalp.

Reverse transcribed after extraction, RNA yielded cDNA as the sequencing template. This table comes from immunoSEQ multiplex PCR, and its TCRdb copy is limited to in-frame clones, with some not included. The sample shows 200,000 to 300,000 clones, none of them appearing just once. CDR1 and CDR2 from the germline V gene are MSHET and SYDVDS. V was clipped by 2 bases and J by 3 bases; unmatched bases: 2. This CDR3 spans 15 amino acids. The sequence was obtained from a C3H/HeJ mouse with alopecia areata. MHC haplotype of the strain: H2-k. The chain links TRBV29 to TRBJ1-2; 11 nucleotides agree with TRBD1. Sequenced: CD4+ T cells sorted from a lymph node. This CDR3 is CASSLGTGGDSDYTF. The CDR3 DNA, read in part, is TGTGCTAGCAGTTTAGGGACAGGGGGAGACTCC.